The 9 T cell receptor beta chains in this list originate from one sample, sequenced in a study of control samples from healthy donors and cancer patients (TCRdb year 2020). The receptor library was made with the immunoSEQ multiplex PCR assay. TCRdb provides this immuneACCESS table in a form limited to in-frame rearrangements. Some clones are lacking; in checked studies, under half of them reflect an unresolved V gene, and why the rest are absent is not known. The table for this sample lists 150,000 to 200,000 clones; nearly 90% of them were counted only once. Clones ranked in the top ten supply more than 1.3% of the sample. The sequencing input was blood. These receptor sequences come from a woman aged 50 to 65 in good health.

The chain couples TRBV18 to TRBJ1-5; D not resolved. Trimming pared 3 bases from V and 0 bases from J, leaving 15 bases between. This CDR3 spans 17 amino acids. Germline CDR1 is KGHSH and CDR2 is LQKENI. The CDR3 DNA reads TGTGCCAGCTCACCCCGGCAGGTGTTCAATAGCAATCAGCCCCAGCATTTT. Encoded protein: CASSPRQVFNSNQPQHF.

The V and J genes are TRBV7-9 and TRBJ2-5; D is unclear. There are 12 residues in the CDR3. Trimming took off 1 base at V and 7 bases at J, with 7 bases between the two ends. Germline V gene sequence: CDR1 SEHNR, CDR2 FQNEAQ (reference sequence). The CDR3, as DNA: TGTGCCAGCAGCTTAGGTTTCGGGACCCAGTACTTC. Protein product: CASSLGFGTQYF.

The V gene is TRBV18, the J gene TRBJ2-3; possibly TRBD1 or TRBD2 for D (7 bases each). CDR1 and CDR2 (germline): KGHSH, LQKENI. CDR3 length: 15 amino acids. Deletions cut 3 bases from V and 4 bases from J, with 14 bases between. This CDR3 is CASSPGRGRSDTQYF. The CDR3 DNA follows: TGTGCCAGCTCACCGGGGAGGGGGCGTTCAGATACGCAGTATTTT.

This clone came up once. This sequence joins TRBV5-1 and TRBJ1-1; tentatively, D is TRBD1 (5 bases). Germline V CDR1 and CDR2: SGHRS, YFSETQ. The V end lost 1 base, the J end lost 1 base, and 11 bases lay between the germline ends. The CDR3 contains 15 residues. As DNA, the CDR3 is TGCGCCAGCAGCTTGTCCGGGGGAACGAACACTGAAGCTTTCTTT. It codes for CASSLSGGTNTEAFF.

This chain links TRBV9 with TRBJ2-7; TRBD2 matches 7 bases. Germline-derived CDR1 and CDR2 are SGDLS and YYNGEE. The CDR3 is 13 amino acids. Germline trimming cut 4 bases from V and 1 base from J; bases unmatched to any gene: 2. CDR3 in amino acids: CASSSSGSYEQYF. For the CDR3, the DNA is TGTGCCAGCAGCTCTAGCGGTTCCTACGAGCAGTACTTC.

Regarding this clone: This sample includes further DNA sequences coding for the same CDR3. This chain joins TRBV12-3 or TRBV12-4 and TRBJ1-5; no reliable D call. CDR3 size: 12 residues. V lost 2 bases, J lost 6 bases, and 5 bases lay in between. The CDR3 loop is CASSLSSQPQHF. The CDR3 region has the DNA TGTGCCAGCAGTTTAAGTAGTCAGCCCCAGCATTTT.

The chain links TRBV15 to TRBJ1-1; no firm D call. Germline V gives CDR1 LNHNV, CDR2 YYDKDF (reference sequence). The CDR3 is made up of 13 amino acids. V lost 4 bases to trimming and J lost 11 bases, with 17 bases between them. CDR3 DNA sequence: TGTGCCACCAGCATACAACGGACCGGCTTCGCTTTCTTT. Protein product: CATSIQRTGFAFF.

The chain has TRBV24-1 and TRBJ2-5; tentatively, D is TRBD1 (5 bases). V shed 0 bases and J shed 3 bases, with 13 bases lying between them. CDR1 is KGHDR and CDR2 is SFDVKD in the germline V gene. The CDR3 contains 16 residues. CDR3 region: CATSDLHKGREETQYF. The CDR3 coding sequence is TGTGCCACCAGTGATTTGCACAAGGGCAGGGAAGAGACCCAGTACTTC.

This chain links TRBV5-8 with TRBJ1-6; no clear D gene. Germline lookup yields CDR1 SGHTS and CDR2 YDEGEE. This CDR3 spans 13 amino acids. Trimming left V 1 base short and J 10 bases short, with 9 bases between. The CDR3 bases are TGTGCCAGCAGCTTGAGTTTTGGATCACCCCTCCACTTT. It yields the protein CASSLSFGSPLHF.